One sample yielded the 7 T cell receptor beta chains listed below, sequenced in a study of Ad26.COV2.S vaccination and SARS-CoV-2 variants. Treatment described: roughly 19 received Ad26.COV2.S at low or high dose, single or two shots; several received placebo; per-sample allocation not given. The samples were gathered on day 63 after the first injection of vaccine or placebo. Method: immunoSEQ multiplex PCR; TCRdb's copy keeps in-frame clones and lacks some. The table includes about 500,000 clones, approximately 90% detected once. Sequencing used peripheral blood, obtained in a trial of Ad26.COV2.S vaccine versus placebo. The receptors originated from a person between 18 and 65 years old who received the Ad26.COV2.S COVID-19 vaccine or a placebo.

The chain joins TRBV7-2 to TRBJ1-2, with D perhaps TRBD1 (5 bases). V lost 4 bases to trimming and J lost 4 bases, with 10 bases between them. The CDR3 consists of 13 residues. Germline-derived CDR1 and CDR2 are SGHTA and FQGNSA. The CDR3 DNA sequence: TGTGCCAGCAGCTCCGGGAGGGGCTATGGCTACACCTTC. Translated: CASSSGRGYGYTF.

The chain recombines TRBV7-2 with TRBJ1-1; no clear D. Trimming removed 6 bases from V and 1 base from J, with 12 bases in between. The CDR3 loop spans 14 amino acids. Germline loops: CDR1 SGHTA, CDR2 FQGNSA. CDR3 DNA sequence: TGTGCCAGCAGGAACCAGATACAGAACACTGAAGCTTTCTTT. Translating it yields CASRNQIQNTEAFF.

The CDR3 bases are TGTGCCAGCAGTTACCTACGGGGGGGCACGGCAGATACGCAGTATTTT. Translated: CASSYLRGGTADTQYF. This chain uses TRBV6-2 or TRBV6-3 with TRBJ2-3; TRBD2 agrees at 8 bases. This CDR3 spans 16 amino acids. In germline, CDR1 is MNHEY, CDR2 SVGEGT. After removal of 2 bases from V and 4 bases from J, the junction contained 8 bases not matched to a gene.

In nucleotides, the CDR3 is TGTGCCACCAGCAGGTTCCGCTACACAGGACCGGCCCCGCAAGAGACCCAGTACTTC. This gives the protein CATSRFRYTGPAPQETQYF. The chain links TRBV15 to TRBJ2-5, with D perhaps matching TRBD1 (5 bases). V lost 3 bases and J 2 bases, leaving 25 bases between the germline ends. This CDR3 spans 19 amino acids. Germline V gene sequence: CDR1 LNHNV, CDR2 YYDKDF (reference sequence).

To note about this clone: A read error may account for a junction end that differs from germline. For the CDR3, the DNA is TGTGCCAGCACCTATCGAGGGTGGGACAGAAACTTC. Its protein is CASTYRGWDRNF. The chain is built from TRBV28 and TRBJ1-2, with 7 nucleotides matching TRBD1. This CDR3 is 12 amino acids long. Germline CDR1 reads MDHEN; CDR2 reads SYDVKM.

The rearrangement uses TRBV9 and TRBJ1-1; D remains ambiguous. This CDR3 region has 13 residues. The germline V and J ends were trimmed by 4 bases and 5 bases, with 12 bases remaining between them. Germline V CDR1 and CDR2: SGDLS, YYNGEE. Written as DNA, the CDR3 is TGTGCCAGCAGCCCAGATGGGAGTACTGAAGCTTTCTTT. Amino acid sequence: CASSPDGSTEAFF.

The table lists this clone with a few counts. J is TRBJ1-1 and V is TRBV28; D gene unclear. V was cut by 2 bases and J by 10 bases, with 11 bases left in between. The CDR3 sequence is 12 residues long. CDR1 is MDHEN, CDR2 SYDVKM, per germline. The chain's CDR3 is CASSLRESVAFF. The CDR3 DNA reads TGTGCCAGCAGTTTAAGGGAATCTGTAGCTTTCTTT.